Listed below are T cell receptor beta chains from one sample, sequenced in a study of circulating and synovial CD4+ cells in juvenile arthritis. Measured with immunoSEQ multiplex PCR; TCRdb has only the in-frame clones, and not every one. The sample lists around 30,000 clones, nearly 95% occurring once. Sequencing was performed on CD4+ T cells from blood. These TCRs come from a human donor with juvenile idiopathic arthritis. Each CDR3 is given with its conserved first and last residue. The D gene is left open where the match is weak. Where a row states a size, it is once, few, many or the class of an expanded clone; other rows omit it.

>.|TRBJ2-3|TRBD2|TRBV11-2|18
TGTGCCAGCAGCTCCATAAAAGGGACTAGCGGGAGTACAGATACGCAGTATTTT
CASSSIKGTSGSTDTQYF
>.|TRBJ2-2|TRBD2|TRBV27|15
TGTGCCAGCGGCGGACTAGCCCGGAACACCGGGGAGCTGTTTTTT
CASGGLARNTGELFF
>.|TRBJ1-2|.|TRBV12-2|16
TGTGCAAGTCGCCAACCTCAGACAGCGAGGAACTATGGCTACACCTTC
CASRQPQTARNYGYTF
>.|TRBJ2-1|.|TRBV9|14
TGTGCCAGCAGCGTAGTTGGGGAGAGGAATGAGCAGTTCTTC
CASSVVGERNEQFF
>.|TRBJ1-4|.|TRBV7-2|17
TGTGCCAGCAGCCCTCCCCAGTTCCAGGGGTCCGCTGAAAAACTGTTTTTT
CASSPPQFQGSAEKLFF
>.|TRBJ1-1|TRBD1|TRBV5-1|15
TGCGCCAGCAGCCTGGGACAGGGGGTAAACACTGAAGCTTTCTTT
CASSLGQGVNTEAFF
>.|TRBJ2-4|TRBD2|TRBV6-1|18
TGTGCCAGCAGTGAAGCGCCGACGGGGGGGAAAGCCAAAAACATTCAGTACTTC
CASSEAPTGGKAKNIQYF
>.|TRBJ2-5|TRBD2|TRBV7-2|14
TGTGCCAGCAACCGACTAGCGGGAAAAGAGACCCAGTACTTC
CASNRLAGKETQYF
>.|TRBJ1-3|.|TRBV6-1|17
TGTGCCAGCAGTGAAGCTAACGTGGGGGGATCTGGAAACACCATATATTTT
CASSEANVGGSGNTIYF
>.|TRBJ2-7|TRBD1|TRBV30|13
TGTGCCTGGAAGGGAAACAGGGGCTACGAGCAGTACTTC
CAWKGNRGYEQYF
>.|TRBJ2-7|TRBD2|TRBV9|14
TGTGCCAGCAGCGCCACCGGGACTAGCCGCGAGCAGTACTTC
CASSATGTSREQYF
>.|TRBJ1-1|.|TRBV4-3|13
TGCGCCAGCAGCCAAGAAATATACACTGAAGCTTTCTTT
CASSQEIYTEAFF
>.|TRBJ2-3|TRBD1|TRBV7-3|15
TGTGCCAGCAGCCCTAGGGGGCCCTACACAGATACGCAGTATTTT
CASSPRGPYTDTQYF
>once|TRBJ1-2|.|TRBV23-1|19
TGCGCCAGCAGTCAGCGGGTAGGCTGGCGTGCGCCTTTCGTAAAGGGCTACACCTTC
CASSQRVGWRAPFVKGYTF
>.|TRBJ1-1|.|TRBV5-4|14
TGTGCCAGCAGCCTACCGACAGGGAACACTGAAGCTTTCTTT
CASSLPTGNTEAFF
>.|TRBJ2-7|TRBD2|TRBV27|16
TGTGCCAGCACCCACCGGGGGGGAGGCGTATTACGCAAGCAGTACTTC
CASTHRGGGVLRKQYF
>.|TRBJ1-4|TRBD1|TRBV11-2|14
TGTGCCAGCAGCGCTTGGACAGGGAACGAAAAACTGTTTTTT
CASSAWTGNEKLFF
>.|TRBJ1-2|.|TRBV6-4|15
TGTGCCAGCAGTGACTCGGGAGGGGGGAAGAGTGGCTACACCTTC
CASSDSGGGKSGYTF
>.|TRBJ2-3|.|TRBV7-3|14
TGTGCCAGCAGCTTAATTCACAACACAGATACGCAGTATTTT
CASSLIHNTDTQYF
>few|TRBJ2-3|TRBD2|TRBV28|16
TGTGCCAGCACCCCTGGGAGCGGGAGAGGAACAGATACGCAGTATTTT
CASTPGSGRGTDTQYF
>.|TRBJ1-2|TRBD1|TRBV6-5|15
TGTGCCAGCAGTTACGGACAGGGGGCAAGGTATGGCTACACCTTC
CASSYGQGARYGYTF
>once|TRBJ2-7|.|TRBV29-1|11
TGCAGCGTGAGGGACAATTACGAGCAGTACTTC
CSVRDNYEQYF
>.|TRBJ2-7|.|TRBV29-1|11
TGCAGCGTTGGGGTCGGCGGCGAGCAGTACTTC
CSVGVGGEQYF
>.|TRBJ2-1|.|TRBV4-2|15
TGTGCCAGCAGCCCAGGACGGACAGACCACAATGAGCAGTTCTTC
CASSPGRTDHNEQFF
>.|TRBJ2-7|TRBD2|TRBV4-2|16
TGTGCCAGCAGCCAGCCCGGACTAGCGGGATCCTACGAGCAGTACTTC
CASSQPGLAGSYEQYF
>.|TRBJ1-1|TRBD1|TRBV19|18
TGTGCCAGTAGTATAGCGACGGGACAGCTATACCTTAACACTGAAGCTTTCTTT
CASSIATGQLYLNTEAFF
>.|TRBJ2-2|.|TRBV2|16
TGTGCCAGCAGTGAGGAGTCCCCAGTTAACACCGGGGAGCTGTTTTTT
CASSEESPVNTGELFF
>.|TRBJ2-1|TRBD1|TRBV25-1|15
TGTGCCAGCAGTTCAGGACAGGGCCCCTACAATGAGCAGTTCTTC
CASSSGQGPYNEQFF
>.|TRBJ2-5|.|TRBV1|16
TGCACCAGCAGCCCCCCCCCGGGGTGGAACCAAGAGACCCAGTACTTC
CTSSPPPGWNQETQYF
>.|TRBJ1-2|.|TRBV28|17
TGTGCCAGCAGTTTAAGGGCGCGTGGGGGCGCGCCGGATGGCTACACCTTC
CASSLRARGGAPDGYTF
>.|TRBJ2-7|TRBD2|TRBV7-8|14
TGTGCCAGCAGCCGTAGCGGGGGGTCCTACGAGCAGTACTTC
CASSRSGGSYEQYF
>few|TRBJ2-7|.|TRBV6-1|14
TGTGCCAGCAGTGAAGCGCTTCGGGGTGGTGAGCAGTACTTC
CASSEALRGGEQYF
>.|TRBJ2-4|.|TRBV7-2|14
TGTGCCAGCAGCACTCCGGTAGCCAAAAACATTCAGTACTTC
CASSTPVAKNIQYF
>.|TRBJ2-1|.|TRBV10-3|12
TGTGCCATCAGTGGGCCCCACAATGAGCAGTTCTTC
CAISGPHNEQFF
>.|TRBJ1-2|.|TRBV9|13
TGTGCCAGCAGCCCGGACGGAGGAAGGGGCTACACCTTC
CASSPDGGRGYTF
>once|TRBJ1-5|.|TRBV7-6|13
TGTGCCAGCAGCCAAGCTGCAGGCCAGCCCCAGCATTTT
CASSQAAGQPQHF
>.|TRBJ2-6|.|TRBV10-3|20
TGTGCCATCAGTCAGGGGCCATCCGGCTCTGGGTTCTCTGGGGCCAACGTCCTGACTTTC
CAISQGPSGSGFSGANVLTF
>.|TRBJ2-1|.|TRBV9|14
TGTGCCAGCAGCCCCACAGGTAATCTGGGGGAGCAGTTCTTC
CASSPTGNLGEQFF
>once|TRBJ1-1|TRBD1|TRBV19|17
TGTGCCAGTAGTATAGGCCTATGGGACAGGGGGCCGATTGAAGCTTTCTTT
CASSIGLWDRGPIEAFF
>.|TRBJ1-6|.|TRBV9|16
TGTGCCAGCAGCCTCCTCTTCGACAGCTATAATTCACCCCTCCACTTT
CASSLLFDSYNSPLHF
>.|TRBJ1-2|.|TRBV29-1|16
TGCAGCGTTGAAAGGGTGCCGGGGGAGTTGTACTATGGCTACACCTTC
CSVERVPGELYYGYTF
>.|TRBJ1-4|TRBD1|TRBV9|14
TGTGCCAGCAGCGTGCGACAGGGGAATGAAAAACTGTTTTTT
CASSVRQGNEKLFF
>.|TRBJ2-7|.|TRBV19|11
TGTGCCAGTAGTTACTCCTACGAGCAGTACTTC
CASSYSYEQYF
>.|TRBJ2-3|.|TRBV28|14
TGTGCCAGCAGTGGGGGACTTCGCACAGATACGCAGTATTTT
CASSGGLRTDTQYF
>.|TRBJ2-5|.|TRBV27|11
TGTGCCAGCAGTCCACAAGAGACCCAGTACTTC
CASSPQETQYF
>.|TRBJ2-1|TRBD2|TRBV9|19
TGTGCCAGCAGCGCCAAACCCAACCTCCTAGCGGGGGTGGACAATGAGCAGTTCTTC
CASSAKPNLLAGVDNEQFF
>once|TRBJ2-2|.|TRBV6-5|15
TGTGCCACCTACGAGGACAGTTTCCTTGCCGGGGAGCTGTTTTTT
CATYEDSFLAGELFF
>.|TRBJ1-5|.|TRBV4-3|17
TGCGCCAGCAGCCAAGGTCGAGGGGGAGTGGGCAATCAGCCCCAGCATTTT
CASSQGRGGVGNQPQHF
>.|TRBJ2-7|.|TRBV7-8|16
TGTGCCAGCAGCTTATACGGAGGGCCGAGCTCCTACGAGCAGTACTTC
CASSLYGGPSSYEQYF
>.|TRBJ2-7|.|TRBV5-1|14
TGCGCCAGCAGAAGAATGGGGGCGGTCTACGAGCAGTACTTC
CASRRMGAVYEQYF
>.|TRBJ2-2|.|TRBV9|16
TGTGCCAGCAGCCCCCGAAACAGACAGAGCACCGGGGAGCTGTTTTTT
CASSPRNRQSTGELFF
>.|TRBJ2-1|TRBD1|TRBV2|15
TGTGCCAGCAGGAAGGACAGGGGAGAAGGCAATGAGCAGTTCTTC
CASRKDRGEGNEQFF
>.|TRBJ2-7|TRBD1|TRBV18|15
TGTGCCAGCTCTCAAAATCCGGGACAGGGGTACGAGCAGTACTTC
CASSQNPGQGYEQYF
>.|TRBJ2-7|.|TRBV25-1|13
TGTGCCAGCAGTGAATTTAATCCGTACGAGCAGTACTTC
CASSEFNPYEQYF
>once|TRBJ2-5|.|TRBV2|15
TGTGCCAGCAGTGAGGGGGGGGCGCGACGGGAGACCCAGTACTTC
CASSEGGARRETQYF